This passage covers 12 T cell receptor beta chains from one sample sequenced in a study of T-cell memory formation after mild COVID-19. TCRdb processed the 5' RACE reads anew with MiXCR; each CDR3 protein has one entry. This sample has some 120,000 distinct CDR3 sequences, with 16% found just once. Sequencing was done on a sample of PBMCs or a T cell subset sorted from them (not recorded which). These receptors originate from an adult woman who had mild COVID-19 (a few samples of this study predate the infection). Cell type and time point are not known.

This clonotype was counted a few times. The chain recombines TRBV9 with TRBJ2-2; D remains ambiguous. V shed 0 bases and J shed 0 bases, with 9 bases lying between them. CDR1 is SGDLS and CDR2 is YYNGEE in the germline V gene. The CDR3 is made up of 16 amino acids. CDR3 loop: CASSVAGYPNTGELFF. CDR3 nucleotide sequence: TGTGCCAGCAGCGTAGCCGGGTACCCGAACACCGGGGAGCTGTTTTTT.

This sequence joins TRBV2 and TRBJ1-5; D is uncertain. V shed 2 bases and J shed 2 bases, with 4 bases lying between them. The CDR3 sequence is 13 residues long. Germline V gene data show CDR1 as SNHLY and CDR2 as FYNNEI. The CDR3: CASSERRNQPQHF. As DNA, the CDR3 is TGTGCCAGCAGTGAACGCCGCAATCAGCCCCAGCATTTT.

This clonotype was counted many times. CDR3 in amino acids: CASSLGLAGWSSYNEQFF. CDR3 DNA sequence: TGCGCCAGCAGCTTAGGACTAGCGGGATGGAGCTCCTACAATGAGCAGTTCTTC. V and J are TRBV5-1 and TRBJ2-1, with 12 bases that match TRBD2. The CDR3 is 18 amino acids. CDR1 is SGHRS and CDR2 is YFSETQ in the germline V gene. With 2 bases clipped from V and 0 bases from J, the junction kept 6 bases outside the gene matches. The entire variable domain, with the rest obtained from reference TRBV5-1 and TRBJ2-1, is as follows: KAGVTQTPRYLIKTRGQQVTLSCSPISGHRSVSWYQQTPGQGLQFLFEYFSETQRNKGNFPGRFSGRQFSNSRSEMNVSTLELGDSALYLCASSLGLAGWSSYNEQFFGPGTRLTVL.

This chain links TRBV6-5 with TRBJ1-1; 9 bases map to TRBD1. CDR3 size: 14 residues. From germline, CDR1 is MNHEY and CDR2 SVGAGI. Trimming at V came to 6 bases and at J to 1 base, leaving 3 bases not matched to a gene. The CDR3 DNA sequence: TGTGCCAGCAGCGGGGACAGGGCGAACACTGAAGCTTTCTTT. It encodes CASSGDRANTEAFF.

This clonotype was recorded a few times. The chain links TRBV27 to TRBJ2-3; 9 bases are a match to TRBD2. V shed 4 bases and J 3 bases; nucleotides not matched to a gene: 8. This CDR3 contains 16 residues. Germline CDR1 is MNHEY and CDR2 is SMNVEV (reference sequence). The chain's CDR3 is CASSSVAGAGTDTQYF. DNA of the CDR3: TGTGCCAGCAGTTCAGTAGCGGGAGCGGGTACAGATACGCAGTATTTT.

In this sample, this clonotype turned up a few times. The V gene is TRBV29-1, the J gene TRBJ1-5, with a possible D match to TRBD1 (6 bases). The CDR3 runs to 13 residues. In germline, CDR1 is SQVTM, CDR2 ANQGSEA. Trimming removed 7 bases at V and 3 bases at J, with 13 bases between. The CDR3 here is CSGSTGPNQPQHF. CDR3 nucleotide sequence: TGCAGCGGGTCGACAGGTCCCAATCAGCCCCAGCATTTT.

This clonotype has only a few counts. The chain is built from TRBV4-3 and TRBJ2-4, with 7 bases fitting TRBD2. Germline V gene sequence: CDR1 LGHNA, CDR2 YSLEER. The CDR3 consists of 16 residues. With V trimmed by 0 bases and J by 5 bases, 7 bases remained unmatched. The CDR3 DNA follows: TGCGCCAGCAGCCAAGATCCGCAAGCGGGACAAAACATTCAGTACTTC. This gives the protein CASSQDPQAGQNIQYF.

The chain couples TRBV9 to TRBJ2-2; D gene unclear. Trimming removed 1 base at V and 1 base at J, with 5 bases between. Germline V gives CDR1 SGDLS, CDR2 YYNGEE. The CDR3 is 14 amino acids. CDR3 sequence: CASSVRLNTGELFF. DNA for the CDR3: TGTGCCAGCAGCGTAAGGTTGAACACCGGGGAGCTGTTTTTT.

V is TRBV5-5 and J is TRBJ1-2, with D perhaps TRBD1 (5 bases). Germline V gene data show CDR1 as SGHKS and CDR2 as YYEKEE (reference sequence). Trimming pared 0 bases from V and 6 bases from J, leaving 12 bases between. The length of the CDR3 is 14 residues. CDR3 in DNA: TGTGCCAGCAGCTTGGCGCGGACACATGATGGCTACACCTTC. Amino acid sequence: CASSLARTHDGYTF. Based on the CDR3 plus reference TRBV5-5 and TRBJ1-2, the full variable domain is DAGVTQSPTHLIKTRGQQVTLRCSPISGHKSVSWYQQVLGQGPQFIFQYYEKEERGRGNFPDRFSARQFPNYSSELNVNALLLGDSALYLCASSLARTHDGYTFGSGTRLTVV.

In its sample, this clonotype was seen many times. The chain has TRBV2 and TRBJ2-7, with TRBD1 matching 7 bases. The V gene end was trimmed by 6 bases and the J gene end by 3 bases; junction bases not matched to a gene: 2. The germline gives CDR1 SNHLY, CDR2 FYNNEI. There are 12 residues in the CDR3. CDR3 region: CASRTGDYEQYF. CDR3 in DNA: TGTGCCAGCAGAACAGGGGACTACGAGCAGTACTTC.

This clonotype was found a few times. This sequence joins TRBV7-9 and TRBJ2-1; D not resolved. CDR3 size: 15 residues. Germline CDR1 SEHNR, CDR2 FQNEAQ (reference sequence). The germline V and J ends were trimmed by 0 bases and 3 bases, with 9 bases remaining between them. CDR3 DNA sequence: TGTGCCAGCAGCTTAGCTTCGTCGGTCTACAATGAGCAGTTCTTC. Its protein product is CASSLASSVYNEQFF.

This chain joins TRBV6-5 and TRBJ2-2, with 7 bases that match TRBD1. The germline CDR1 and CDR2 sequences are MNHEY and SVGAGI. This CDR3 contains 14 residues. After removal of 6 bases from V and 3 bases from J, the junction contained 4 bases not matched to a gene. The CDR3 DNA reads TGTGCCAGCAGCCACGGGACAGACACCGGGGAGCTGTTTTTT. This gives the protein CASSHGTDTGELFF.